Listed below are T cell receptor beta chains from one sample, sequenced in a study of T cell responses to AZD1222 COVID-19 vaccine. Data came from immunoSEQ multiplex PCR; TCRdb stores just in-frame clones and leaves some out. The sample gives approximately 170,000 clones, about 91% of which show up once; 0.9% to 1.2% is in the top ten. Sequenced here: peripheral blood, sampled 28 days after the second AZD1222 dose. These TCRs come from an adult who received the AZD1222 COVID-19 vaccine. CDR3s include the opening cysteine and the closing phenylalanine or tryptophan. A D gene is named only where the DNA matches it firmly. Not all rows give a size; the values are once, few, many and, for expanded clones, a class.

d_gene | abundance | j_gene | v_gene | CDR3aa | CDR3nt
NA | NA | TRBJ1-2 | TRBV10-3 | CASAGGGDYGYTF | TGTGCCTCAGCCGGGGGGGGCGACTATGGCTACACCTTC
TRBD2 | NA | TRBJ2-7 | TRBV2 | CASTLAGVSYEQYF | TGTGCCAGCACCCTAGCGGGGGTCTCCTACGAGCAGTACTTC
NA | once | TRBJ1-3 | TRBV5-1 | CASSSRPDAGTPGNTIYF | TGCGCCAGCAGCTCCCGACCTGACGCCGGGACACCTGGAAACACCATATATTTT
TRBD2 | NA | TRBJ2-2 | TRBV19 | CASSGLAGAGELFF | TGTGCCAGTTCGGGACTAGCGGGGGCCGGGGAGCTGTTTTTT
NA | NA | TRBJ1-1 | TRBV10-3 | CAISGPSVSGNTEAFF | TGTGCCATCAGTGGCCCCAGTGTATCAGGGAACACTGAAGCTTTCTTT
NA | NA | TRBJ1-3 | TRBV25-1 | CASSEGSSGNTIYF | TGTGCCAGCAGTGAAGGTAGCTCTGGAAACACCATATATTTT
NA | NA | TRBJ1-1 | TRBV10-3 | CAISESGGQGYTEAFF | TGTGCCATCAGTGAGTCCGGGGGGCAAGGATACACTGAAGCTTTCTTT
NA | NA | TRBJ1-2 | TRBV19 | CASTPDSPVNYGYTF | TGTGCCAGTACCCCGGACAGCCCAGTTAACTATGGCTACACCTTC
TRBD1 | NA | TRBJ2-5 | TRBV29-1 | CSVYRGRIETQYF | TGCAGCGTTTACAGGGGGCGTATCGAGACCCAGTACTTC
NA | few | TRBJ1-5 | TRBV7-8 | CASSLLASSHQPQHF | TGTGCCAGCAGCTTATTGGCCAGCTCACATCAGCCCCAGCATTTT
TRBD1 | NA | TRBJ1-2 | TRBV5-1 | CASRETGGYGYTF | TGCGCCAGCAGGGAAACAGGGGGCTATGGCTACACCTTC
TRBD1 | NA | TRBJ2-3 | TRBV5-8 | CASSQGVLSTDTQYF | TGTGCCAGCAGCCAGGGGGTCCTTAGCACAGATACGCAGTATTTT
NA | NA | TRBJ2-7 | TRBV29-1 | CSVVAGRDYEQYF | TGCAGCGTTGTGGCGGGTCGCGACTACGAGCAGTACTTC
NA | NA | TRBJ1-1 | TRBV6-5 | CASSTAKGMNTEAFF | TGTGCCAGCTCGACAGCGAAGGGAATGAACACTGAAGCTTTCTTT
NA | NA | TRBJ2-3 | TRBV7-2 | CASSYTDTQYF | TGTGCCAGCAGCTACACAGATACGCAGTATTTT
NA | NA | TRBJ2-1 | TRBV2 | CASSELPRNEQFF | TGTGCCAGCAGTGAGCTTCCTAGGAATGAGCAGTTCTTC
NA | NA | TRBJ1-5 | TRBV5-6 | CASSLARGKNQPQHF | TGTGCCAGCAGCTTGGCCCGGGGAAAGAATCAGCCCCAGCATTTT
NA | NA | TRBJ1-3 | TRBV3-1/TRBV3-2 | CASSPLTGNTIYF | TGTGCCAGCAGCCCCTTGACTGGAAACACCATATATTTT